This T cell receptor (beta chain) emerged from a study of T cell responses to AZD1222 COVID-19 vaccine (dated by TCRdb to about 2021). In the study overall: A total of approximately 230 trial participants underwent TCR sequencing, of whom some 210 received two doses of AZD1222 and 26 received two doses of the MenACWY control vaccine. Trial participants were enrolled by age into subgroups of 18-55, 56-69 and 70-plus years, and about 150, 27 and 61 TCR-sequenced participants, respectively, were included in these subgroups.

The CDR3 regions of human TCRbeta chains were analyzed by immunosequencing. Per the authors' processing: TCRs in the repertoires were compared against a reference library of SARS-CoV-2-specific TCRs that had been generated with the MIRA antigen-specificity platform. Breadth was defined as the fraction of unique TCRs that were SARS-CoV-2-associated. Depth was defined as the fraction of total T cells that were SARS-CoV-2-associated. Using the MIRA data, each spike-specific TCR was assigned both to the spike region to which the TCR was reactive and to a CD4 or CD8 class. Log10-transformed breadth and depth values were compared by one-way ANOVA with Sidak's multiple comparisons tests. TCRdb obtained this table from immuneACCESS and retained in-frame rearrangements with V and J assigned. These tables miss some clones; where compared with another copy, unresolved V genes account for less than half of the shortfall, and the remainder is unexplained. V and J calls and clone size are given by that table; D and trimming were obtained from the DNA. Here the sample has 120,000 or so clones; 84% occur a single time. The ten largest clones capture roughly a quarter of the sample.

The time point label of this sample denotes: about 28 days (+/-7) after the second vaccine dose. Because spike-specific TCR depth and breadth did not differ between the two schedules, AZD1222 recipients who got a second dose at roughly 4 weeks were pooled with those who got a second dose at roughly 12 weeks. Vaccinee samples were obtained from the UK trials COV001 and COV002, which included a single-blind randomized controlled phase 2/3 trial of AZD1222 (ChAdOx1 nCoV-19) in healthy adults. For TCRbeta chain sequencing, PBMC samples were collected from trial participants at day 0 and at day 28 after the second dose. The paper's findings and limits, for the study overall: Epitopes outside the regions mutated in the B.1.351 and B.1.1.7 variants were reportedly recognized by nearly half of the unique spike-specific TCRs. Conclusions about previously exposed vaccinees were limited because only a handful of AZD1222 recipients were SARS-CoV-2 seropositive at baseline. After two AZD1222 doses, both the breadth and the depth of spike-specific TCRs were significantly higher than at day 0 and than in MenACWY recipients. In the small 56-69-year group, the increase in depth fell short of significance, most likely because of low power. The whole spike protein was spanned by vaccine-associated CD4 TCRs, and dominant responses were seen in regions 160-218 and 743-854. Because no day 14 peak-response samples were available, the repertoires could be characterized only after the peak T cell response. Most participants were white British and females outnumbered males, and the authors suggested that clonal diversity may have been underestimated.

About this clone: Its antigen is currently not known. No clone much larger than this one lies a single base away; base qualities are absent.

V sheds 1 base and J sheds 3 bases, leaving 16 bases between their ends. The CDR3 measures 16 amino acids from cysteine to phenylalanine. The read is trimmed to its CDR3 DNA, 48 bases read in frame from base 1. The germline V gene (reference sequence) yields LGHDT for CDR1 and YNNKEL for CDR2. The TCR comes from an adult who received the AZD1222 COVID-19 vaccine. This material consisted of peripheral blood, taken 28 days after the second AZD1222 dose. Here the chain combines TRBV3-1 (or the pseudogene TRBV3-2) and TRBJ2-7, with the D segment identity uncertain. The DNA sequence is TGTGCCAGCAGCCAAGTGGGCAGGCACAACAACTACGAGCAGTACTTC. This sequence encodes CASSQVGRHNNYEQYF.